This T cell receptor (beta chain) was captured in a study of early T cells in non-severe SARS-CoV-2 infection. For the study at large: Sequencing input comprised bulk RNA from unsorted whole blood; chain pairing was not available.

This clonotype was seen many times. Its antigen remains unidentified. Study outcomes and limitations: Matching against VDJdb likely underestimated virus-specific expansions, favoring anti-spike CD8.

The CDR3 length is 15 residues. Trimming took 2 bases from V and 4 from J, leaving 11 bases between them. Germline V gene data show CDR1 as SGHTA and CDR2 as FQGTGA. Unique molecular identifiers (one per individual cDNA molecule) were attached. TCRdb fed the 5' RACE reads into MiXCR, producing one record per CDR3 protein. The sample yields 25,000 to 30,000 distinct CDR3 sequences, approximately 4.8% seen once. This chain links TRBV7-3 with TRBJ2-2, with TRBD2 as a possible D gene (7 bases). The sample comprised whole blood. This TCR derives from an adult who was a healthcare worker with PCR-confirmed SARS-CoV-2 infection or an uninfected control (not recorded which). CDR3 sequence: CASSLAGATTGELFF. Written as DNA, the CDR3 is TGTGCCAGCAGCTTAGCGGGGGCCACCACCGGGGAGCTGTTTTTT.